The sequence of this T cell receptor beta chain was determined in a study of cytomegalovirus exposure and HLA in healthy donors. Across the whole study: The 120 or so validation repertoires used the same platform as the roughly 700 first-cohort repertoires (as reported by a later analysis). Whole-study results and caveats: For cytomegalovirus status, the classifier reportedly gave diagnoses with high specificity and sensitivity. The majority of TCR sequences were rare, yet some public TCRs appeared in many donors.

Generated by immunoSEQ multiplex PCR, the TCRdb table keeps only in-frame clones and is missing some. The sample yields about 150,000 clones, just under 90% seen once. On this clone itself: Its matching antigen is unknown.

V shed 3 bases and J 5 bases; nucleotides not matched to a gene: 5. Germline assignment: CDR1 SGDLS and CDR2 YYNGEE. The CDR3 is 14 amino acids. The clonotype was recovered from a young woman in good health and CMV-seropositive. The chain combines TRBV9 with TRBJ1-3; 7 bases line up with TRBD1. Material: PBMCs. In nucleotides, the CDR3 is TGTGCCAGCAGCGCCGGGACAGAAAGAAACACCATATATTTT. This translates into CASSAGTERNTIYF.